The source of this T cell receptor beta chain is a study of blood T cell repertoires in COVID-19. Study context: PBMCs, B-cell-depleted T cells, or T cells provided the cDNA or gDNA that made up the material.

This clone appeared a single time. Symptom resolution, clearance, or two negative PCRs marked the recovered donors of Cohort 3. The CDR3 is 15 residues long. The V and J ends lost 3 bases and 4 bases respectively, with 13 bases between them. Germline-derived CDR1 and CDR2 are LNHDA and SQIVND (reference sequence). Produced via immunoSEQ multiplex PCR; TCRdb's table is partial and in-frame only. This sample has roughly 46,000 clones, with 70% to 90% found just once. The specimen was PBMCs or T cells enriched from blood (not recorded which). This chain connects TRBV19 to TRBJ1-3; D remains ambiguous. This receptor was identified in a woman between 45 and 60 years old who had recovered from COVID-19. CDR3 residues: CASSMASGPGNTIYF. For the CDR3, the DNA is TGTGCCAGTAGTATGGCGTCGGGTCCGGGAAACACCATATATTTT.